This T cell receptor beta chain was identified in a study of technical replicates of blood from a handful of donors. The germline V gene encodes CDR1 SEHNR and CDR2 FQNEAQ (reference sequence). This CDR3 is built from 12 residues. V gave up 6 bases and J gave up 2 bases, with 6 bases separating them. This table comes from immunoSEQ multiplex PCR, and its TCRdb copy is limited to in-frame clones, with some not included. This table has 80,000 to 85,000 clones, over 75% appearing once. The rearrangement uses TRBV7-9 and TRBJ2-3; no clear D gene. The clonotype comes from a human donor in good health. The sequencing sample was made of T cells isolated from PBMCs. The CDR3 spells CASSYFTDTQYF. In DNA form, the CDR3 reads TGTGCCAGCAGTTACTTCACAGATACGCAGTATTTT.